Listed below are T cell receptor beta chains from one sample, sequenced in a study of blood T cell repertoires in COVID-19. Assay used: immunoSEQ multiplex PCR; TCRdb lists only in-frame clones, some missing. The sample contains approximately 430,000 clones, 80% to 90% of which appear only once. The specimen was peripheral blood. The receptors here all came from a woman in her 30s with active or convalescent COVID-19. Both conserved end residues are part of each CDR3. The D gene is left open where the match is weak. The size entry is marked missing in some rows and otherwise reads once, few, many or a size class.

d_call: NA
v_call: TRBV9
cdr3_length: 16
clone_size: NA
j_call: TRBJ2-3
cdr3_nt: TGTGCCAGCAGCCTTGGTCTCGTAGGGCAGGGTGATACGCAGTATTTT
cdr3_aa: CASSLGLVGQGDTQYF

d_call: TRBD1
v_call: TRBV5-1
cdr3_length: 14
clone_size: NA
j_call: TRBJ1-1
cdr3_nt: TGCGCCAGCAGCCTGGAGACAGGGTACACTGAAGCTTTCTTT
cdr3_aa: CASSLETGYTEAFF

d_call: NA
v_call: TRBV11-2
cdr3_length: 17
clone_size: NA
j_call: TRBJ1-6
cdr3_nt: TGTGCCAGCAGCTTACTTCAGGGGAGGGGCTATAATTCACCCCTCCACTTT
cdr3_aa: CASSLLQGRGYNSPLHF

d_call: TRBD1
v_call: TRBV5-4
cdr3_length: 14
clone_size: NA
j_call: TRBJ2-4
cdr3_nt: TGTGCCAGCAGCCCAGACAGGGGGCGAAACATTCAGTACTTC
cdr3_aa: CASSPDRGRNIQYF

d_call: NA
v_call: TRBV19
cdr3_length: 15
clone_size: NA
j_call: TRBJ1-1
cdr3_nt: TGTGCCAGTAGTATGTACAACAGAGTGAACACTGAAGCTTTCTTT
cdr3_aa: CASSMYNRVNTEAFF

d_call: TRBD2
v_call: TRBV7-9
cdr3_length: 16
clone_size: NA
j_call: TRBJ2-3
cdr3_nt: TGTGCCAGCAGTACCGGGACTAGCGGACCCACAGATACGCAGTATTTT
cdr3_aa: CASSTGTSGPTDTQYF

d_call: NA
v_call: TRBV29-1
cdr3_length: 14
clone_size: NA
j_call: TRBJ1-1
cdr3_nt: TGCAGCGCGGCCCCCGGGACTAAGATCACTGAAGCTTTCTTT
cdr3_aa: CSAAPGTKITEAFF

d_call: NA
v_call: TRBV6-1
cdr3_length: 15
clone_size: NA
j_call: TRBJ1-2
cdr3_nt: TGTGCCAGCAGTGAAATTGGAGGAGGTCCCTATGGCTACACCTTC
cdr3_aa: CASSEIGGGPYGYTF

d_call: TRBD1
v_call: TRBV20-1
cdr3_length: 11
clone_size: NA
j_call: TRBJ1-1
cdr3_nt: TGCGGGGGGGACAGGGGCACTGAAGCTTTCTTT
cdr3_aa: CGGDRGTEAFF

d_call: NA
v_call: TRBV11-2
cdr3_length: 12
clone_size: once
j_call: TRBJ1-1
cdr3_nt: TGTGCCAGCCAACTAAGCACAACTGAAGCTTTCTTT
cdr3_aa: CASQLSTTEAFF

d_call: NA
v_call: TRBV7-2
cdr3_length: 16
clone_size: NA
j_call: TRBJ1-3
cdr3_nt: TGTGCCAGCACCCCCAGCGGTCTCTACTCTGGAAACACCATATATTTT
cdr3_aa: CASTPSGLYSGNTIYF

d_call: NA
v_call: TRBV13
cdr3_length: 14
clone_size: NA
j_call: TRBJ1-1
cdr3_nt: TGTGCCAGCAGAAAAATTATAGAGAACACTGAAGCTTTCTTT
cdr3_aa: CASRKIIENTEAFF

d_call: NA
v_call: TRBV3-1/TRBV3-2
cdr3_length: 15
clone_size: NA
j_call: TRBJ2-7
cdr3_nt: TGTGCCAGCAGCCAAGATCCTCGACTAGACTACGAGCAGTACTTC
cdr3_aa: CASSQDPRLDYEQYF

d_call: TRBD1
v_call: TRBV15
cdr3_length: 13
clone_size: NA
j_call: TRBJ2-7
cdr3_nt: TGTGCCACCAGCAGGGACAGGGGGCACGAGCAGTACTTC
cdr3_aa: CATSRDRGHEQYF

d_call: NA
v_call: TRBV2
cdr3_length: 16
clone_size: NA
j_call: TRBJ2-1
cdr3_nt: TGTGCCAGCAGTTATTACGCAGGGTCCTCCTACAATGAGCAGTTCTTC
cdr3_aa: CASSYYAGSSYNEQFF

d_call: TRBD1
v_call: TRBV5-8
cdr3_length: 13
clone_size: NA
j_call: TRBJ2-5
cdr3_nt: TGTGCCAGCAGCCGGGGACAGCAAGAGACCCAGTACTTC
cdr3_aa: CASSRGQQETQYF

d_call: NA
v_call: TRBV5-6
cdr3_length: 13
clone_size: NA
j_call: TRBJ1-5
cdr3_nt: TGTGCCAGCAGCCGGGGGTCCAGTCAGCCCCAGCATTTT
cdr3_aa: CASSRGSSQPQHF